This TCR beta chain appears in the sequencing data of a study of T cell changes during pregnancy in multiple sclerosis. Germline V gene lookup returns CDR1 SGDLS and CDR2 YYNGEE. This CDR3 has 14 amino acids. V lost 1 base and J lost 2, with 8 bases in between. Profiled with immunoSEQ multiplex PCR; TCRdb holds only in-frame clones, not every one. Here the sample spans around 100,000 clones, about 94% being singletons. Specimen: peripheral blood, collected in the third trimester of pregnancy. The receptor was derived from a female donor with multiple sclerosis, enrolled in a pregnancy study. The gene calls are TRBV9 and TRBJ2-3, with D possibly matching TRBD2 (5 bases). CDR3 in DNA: TGTGCCAGCAGCGTACGCGGGTCCACAGATACGCAGTATTTT. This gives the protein CASSVRGSTDTQYF.